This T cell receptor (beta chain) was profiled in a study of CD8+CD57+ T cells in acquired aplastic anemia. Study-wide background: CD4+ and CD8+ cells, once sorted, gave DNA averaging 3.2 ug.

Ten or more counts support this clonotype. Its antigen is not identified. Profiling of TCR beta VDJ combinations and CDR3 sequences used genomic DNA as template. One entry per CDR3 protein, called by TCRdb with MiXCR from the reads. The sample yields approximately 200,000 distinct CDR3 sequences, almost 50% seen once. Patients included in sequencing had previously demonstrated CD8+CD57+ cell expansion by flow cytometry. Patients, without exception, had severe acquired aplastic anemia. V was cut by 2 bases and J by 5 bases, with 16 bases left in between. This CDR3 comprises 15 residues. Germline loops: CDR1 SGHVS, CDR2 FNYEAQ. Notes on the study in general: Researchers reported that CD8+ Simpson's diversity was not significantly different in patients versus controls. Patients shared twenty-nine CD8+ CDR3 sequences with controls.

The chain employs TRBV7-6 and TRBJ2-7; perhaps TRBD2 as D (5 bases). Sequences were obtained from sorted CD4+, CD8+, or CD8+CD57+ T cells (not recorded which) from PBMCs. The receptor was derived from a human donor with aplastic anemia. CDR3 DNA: TGTGCCAGCAGCTTAACCCCATCCCCCGGGGACGAGCAGTACTTC. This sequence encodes CASSLTPSPGDEQYF.